What follows are 24 T cell receptor delta chains derived from one specimen sequenced in a study of Vδ1+ human thymocytes. Study-wide points: Highly polyclonal TRG and TRD repertoires with Gaussian CDR3 length distributions appeared in thymus.

These receptors' targets are unknown. Sequences come from RNA converted to cDNA by reverse transcription. The CDR3 regions were amplified by multiplex PCR from V-gene primers to a constant-region primer. TCRdb reanalysed the multiplex PCR reads via CATT. The sample contains around 76,000 delta-chain clones, around 30% of which appear only once. Sequenced sample: Vdelta1+ gamma-delta thymocytes from the thymus. Stated subset: FACS-sorted CD3+ TCRalphabeta- TCRVdelta1+ TCRVdelta2- thymocytes. These TCRs come from a boy in the first two years of life who had congenital heart surgery.

This clone appeared a few times. The V gene is TRDV2, the J gene TRDJ1; D uncertain. The CDR3 has 18 residues. V was pared by 0 bases and J by 0 bases, with 19 bases between. Per germline, CDR1 GEAIGNYY and CDR2 EKD. In nucleotides, the CDR3 is TGTGCCTGTGACACCAATACCCCCGAGATCTCGTACACCGATAAACTCATCTTT. It yields the protein CACDTNTPEISYTDKLIF.

This clone has a handful of counts. The rearrangement joins TRDV1 to TRDJ1; 9 positions match TRDD3. With V trimmed by 0 bases and J by 3 bases, 14 bases remained unmatched. Germline V lookup: CDR1 TSWWSYY, CDR2 QGS. The CDR3 spans 19 residues. CDR3 DNA: TGTGCTCTTGGGGAACTACCTAAGCCTGGGGGATCCTGCCCCGATAAACTCATCTTT. It is translated as CALGELPKPGGSCPDKLIF.

The V and J genes are TRDV1 and TRDJ1; D possibly matches TRDD2 or TRDD3 (7 bases each). Germline V lookup: CDR1 TSWWSYY, CDR2 QGS. V was shortened by 3 bases and J by 2 bases, with 34 bases between the two germline ends. This CDR3 is 22 amino acids long. In nucleotides, the CDR3 is TGTGCTCTTGGGGACCGCGCCCGGGACTTCCTAACTACTGGGGATGCGACCGATAAACTCATCTTT. Translation gives CALGDRARDFLTTGDATDKLIF.

A few counts support this clone. Additional DNA sequences in this sample encode the identical CDR3. The V and J genes are TRDV2 and TRDJ1; D ambiguous. The V and J ends lost 6 bases and 4 bases respectively, with 5 bases between them. The length of the CDR3 is 10 residues. In germline, CDR1 is GEAIGNYY, CDR2 EKD. The CDR3 coding sequence is TGTGCCTGTTCTCACGATAAACTCATCTTT. Its protein is CACSHDKLIF.

The chain carries TRDV1 and TRDJ1; D possibly corresponds to TRDD2 (9 bases). Looked up from germline, CDR1 is TSWWSYY and CDR2 is QGS. The length of the CDR3 is 21 residues. V lost 5 bases and J lost 1, with 32 bases in between. The DNA of the CDR3 is TGTGCTCTTGGGAAGCCGCCTTCCTACTCGAGGGGGATAGCTTCCACCGATAAACTCATCTTT. This sequence encodes CALGKPPSYSRGIASTDKLIF.

This clone occurred a few times. The chain joins TRDV1 to TRDJ1; 11 bases fit TRDD3. The CDR3 extends over 23 amino acids. Trimming cost V 2 bases and J 0 bases; bases outside gene matches: 23. In germline, CDR1 is TSWWSYY, CDR2 QGS. The CDR3 sequence: CALGEFRPSPGWGILPYTDKLIF. CDR3 DNA: TGTGCTCTTGGGGAATTTCGGCCTTCCCCCGGCTGGGGGATACTACCCTACACCGATAAACTCATCTTT.

There are a few counts of this clone. This chain links TRDV1 with TRDJ1, with D possibly TRDD3 on 5 matching bases. CDR1 TSWWSYY and CDR2 QGS come from the germline V gene. The CDR3 consists of 23 residues. With 0 bases removed from V and 0 bases from J, the gap between germline ends came to 32 bases. The CDR3 DNA reads as TGTGCTCTTGGGGAACTTCCCCGCGCGGGATGTGTTGAGGACCCCATCTACACCGATAAACTCATCTTT. Translating gives CALGELPRAGCVEDPIYTDKLIF.

The chain has TRDV2 and TRDJ1, with 13 nucleotides matching TRDD3. Germline V gene lookup returns CDR1 GEAIGNYY and CDR2 EKD. The junction had 14 bases not matched to a gene; V was cut back by 2 bases and J by 0 bases. CDR3 length: 20 residues. The CDR3 here is CACDIGGLGDTHTYTDKLIF. The CDR3 bases are TGTGCCTGTGACATCGGTGGACTGGGGGATACGCATACGTACACCGATAAACTCATCTTT.

In this sample, this clone turned up a few times. The V and J genes are TRDV1 and TRDJ1; 9 bases are shared with TRDD3. The CDR3 totals 21 residues. Germline V gene data show CDR1 as TSWWSYY and CDR2 as QGS. The V gene end was trimmed by 0 bases and the J gene end by 1 base; junction bases not matched to a gene: 18. Here the CDR3 reads CALGELDPFPYWGKSTDKLIF. The CDR3 coding sequence is TGTGCTCTTGGGGAACTAGATCCCTTCCCCTACTGGGGGAAAAGCACCGATAAACTCATCTTT.

The chain employs TRDV1 and TRDJ1; 10 positions match TRDD3. With 2 bases clipped from V and 5 bases from J, the junction kept 5 bases outside the gene matches. This CDR3 has 15 residues. Germline CDR1 is TSWWSYY and CDR2 is QGS. CDR3 DNA: TGTGCTCTTGGGGAAGTTGTCTGGGGGATAGATAAACTCATCTTT. Encoded protein: CALGEVVWGIDKLIF.

The chain has TRDV1 and TRDJ1, with 10 positions matching TRDD3. Germline CDR1 TSWWSYY, CDR2 QGS. The CDR3 extends over 20 amino acids. The V segment lost 1 base and the J segment 0 bases; nucleotides outside the gene matches: 14. CDR3 region: CALGEPTSLTGGLDTDKLIF. The DNA for the CDR3 is TGTGCTCTTGGGGAACCGACTTCCCTCACTGGGGGATTAGACACCGATAAACTCATCTTT.

This clone was counted a few times. This chain links TRDV2 with TRDJ1; weak D call: TRDD3 (5 bases). Per germline, CDR1 GEAIGNYY and CDR2 EKD. This CDR3 is 14 amino acids long. Between the trimmed V and J ends, which lost 9 bases and 0 bases, there was a span of 16 bases. The CDR3 is CAAAEGANTDKLIF. DNA for the CDR3: TGTGCCGCGGCTGAGGGGGCCAACACCGATAAACTCATCTTT.

This clone has a handful of counts. The V and J genes are TRDV1 and TRDJ1; TRDD3 agrees at 8 bases. This CDR3 is built from 13 residues. V lost 8 bases and J lost 7; bases outside the gene matches: 9. Per germline, CDR1 TSWWSYY and CDR2 QGS. The CDR3 DNA is TGTGCTCTTCGGGGGATATTGACGGGTAAACTCATCTTT. Translating it yields CALRGILTGKLIF.

The chain joins TRDV1 to TRDJ1; possibly TRDD2 for D (6 bases). Germline assignment: CDR1 TSWWSYY and CDR2 QGS. This CDR3 comprises 19 residues. V shed 5 bases and J shed 0 bases, with 25 bases lying between them. For the CDR3, the DNA is TGTGCTCTTGGGTTCCTAGAGGGCCCTGCAACGCAGAACACCGATAAACTCATCTTT. This translates into CALGFLEGPATQNTDKLIF.

The chain recombines TRDV1 with TRDJ1; D may be TRDD2 (5 bases). Trimming shortened V by 3 bases and J by 1 base, and 24 bases separated the two germline ends. Germline V gene data show CDR1 as TSWWSYY and CDR2 as QGS. The CDR3 runs to 19 residues. This CDR3 reads CALGEGPTGLGPPTDKLIF. The DNA for the CDR3 is TGTGCTCTTGGGGAGGGACCTACGGGGCTTGGGCCCCCCACCGATAAACTCATCTTT.

The rearrangement uses TRDV1 and TRDJ1, with 11 bases fitting TRDD3. Trimming took 0 bases from V and 0 from J; bases not matched to a gene: 6. The CDR3 has 18 residues. Germline CDR1 is TSWWSYY and CDR2 is QGS. The CDR3 coding sequence is TGTGCTCTTGGGGAACTCTTGGGGGATACGCGGTACACCGATAAACTCATCTTT. This sequence encodes CALGELLGDTRYTDKLIF.

This clone came up a few times. The rearrangement uses TRDV1 and TRDJ1, with TRDD3 matching over 8 bases. The germline V gene has CDR1 TSWWSYY and CDR2 QGS. CDR3 length equals 26 residues. Germline trimming cut 3 bases from V and 0 bases from J; bases unmatched to any gene: 36. The CDR3 spells CALGDIRLSPTDPLLGVSPYTDKLIF. CDR3 bases: TGTGCTCTTGGGGACATTCGTCTCAGTCCTACAGACCCCCTACTGGGGGTTTCCCCGTACACCGATAAACTCATCTTT.

The chain is built from TRDV1 and TRDJ1, with a weak D call TRDD3 (5 bases). The V gene's germline CDR1 is TSWWSYY and CDR2 QGS. V was shortened by 2 bases and J by 10 bases, with 23 bases between the two germline ends. The CDR3 length is 16 residues. The CDR3 spells CALGEIIAIPRGVLIF. Written as DNA, the CDR3 is TGTGCTCTTGGGGAAATAATCGCGATCCCGCGGGGGGTACTCATCTTT.

This chain uses TRDV1 with TRDJ1, with TRDD3 as a possible D gene (5 bases). CDR3 length equals 19 residues. Trimming stripped 1 base from V and 0 bases from J, with 21 bases between. Germline V lookup: CDR1 TSWWSYY, CDR2 QGS. The CDR3, as DNA: TGTGCTCTTGGGGAACGGACCGTGTCGGGCTGGGCCCACACCGATAAACTCATCTTT. Translating gives CALGERTVSGWAHTDKLIF.

This clone was counted a few times. The chain recombines TRDV1 with TRDJ1; TRDD3 might be the D (5 bases). Germline V CDR1 and CDR2: TSWWSYY, QGS. The CDR3 extends over 17 amino acids. V dropped 2 bases and J dropped 0 bases, with 16 bases sitting between them. Written as DNA, the CDR3 is TGTGCTCTTGGGGAATCCCCCGGACTGGACTACACCGATAAACTCATCTTT. Translating gives CALGESPGLDYTDKLIF.

This clone was recorded a few times. The J gene is TRDJ1, the V gene TRDV1; 9 positions agree with TRDD3. This CDR3 spans 24 amino acids. The V segment lost 0 bases and the J segment 0 bases; nucleotides outside the gene matches: 26. The germline V gene has CDR1 TSWWSYY and CDR2 QGS. As DNA, the CDR3 is TGTGCTCTTGGGGAACTAAGGGGCGCTACGGAAACTGGGGGACCCACGGAATACACCGATAAACTCATCTTT. Its translation is CALGELRGATETGGPTEYTDKLIF.

To note about this clone: The same CDR3 arises from other DNA sequences in this sample as well. This chain connects TRDV1 to TRDJ1; D unclear. This CDR3 is 18 amino acids long. Between the trimmed V and J ends, which lost 4 bases and 5 bases, there was a span of 26 bases. In germline, CDR1 is TSWWSYY, CDR2 QGS. Written as DNA, the CDR3 is TGTGCTCTTGGGGTCTCGAGGCCTCCGTTCGCCCCTGCGGATAAACTCATCTTT. This codes for CALGVSRPPFAPADKLIF.

The V and J genes are TRDV2 and TRDJ1, with D perhaps TRDD1 (5 bases). The ends were cut back, 0 bases at V and 13 bases at J, with 23 bases in the middle. Germline CDR1 is GEAIGNYY and CDR2 is EKD. The CDR3 totals 15 residues. The CDR3 loop reads CACDTSATPWNRSIF. DNA for the CDR3: TGTGCCTGTGACACCTCGGCGACCCCTTGGAATAGGTCCATCTTT.

V usage is TRDV1 and J usage is TRDJ1; TRDD3 matches 10 bases. This CDR3 is 19 amino acids long. With V trimmed by 4 bases and J by 0 bases, 14 bases remained unmatched. From germline, CDR1 is TSWWSYY and CDR2 QGS. CDR3 sequence (DNA): TGTGCTCTTGGGGGGCAATCTGGGGGATATGGGCCGTACACCGATAAACTCATCTTT. Translation gives CALGGQSGGYGPYTDKLIF.